The present T cell receptor (beta chain) was sequenced within a study of response to subunit inactivated influenza vaccine (dated by TCRdb to between 2017 and 2018). For context, the study as a whole: Deep quantitative T cell receptor repertoire profiling was used in the study to track responses to a trivalent subunit inactivated influenza vaccine.

With regard to this clonotype: Its antigen is not yet known. One base away there is no much larger clone; base qualities are not given.

Library prep was done by RT-PCR. TCRdb records Illumina HiSeq 2500 as the sequencer. TCRdb trimmed the raw reads at Q25, called clones with MiXCR and kept productive beta chains. Under each unique CDR3 protein, matching rows form one entry showing the most common genes and DNA. Across this sample there are around 650,000 distinct CDR3 sequences, with less than 20% seen only once. Jointly, the top ten make up around a tenth of the sample. V has 3 bases trimmed and J has 2 bases trimmed; junction bases matching no gene number 13. CDR1 and CDR2 are read off the germline V gene as SGHVS and FQNEAQ. The CDR3 runs 18 residues from the cysteine to the phenylalanine. Just CDR3 DNA is preserved here, 54 bases in frame from base 1. The research as a whole found: It was suggested by the authors that each seasonal influenza vaccination may recruit only a limited number of new T cells.

The clonotype comes from a man aged 45-60 years who received an inactivated influenza vaccine. Donor details come from another sample of the same person, matched by shared clones. This chain joins TRBV7-8 to TRBJ2-5; a stretch of 9 junction bases matches TRBD2. Here the sequenced sample was PBMCs from blood, taken approximately 13 days after vaccination. Read as DNA, the sequence is TGTGCCAGCAGCTTTTTCCTTTCTTGGACTAGCGTACAAGAGACCCAGTACTTC. It encodes CASSFFLSWTSVQETQYF.